This T cell receptor beta chain was sequenced during a study of blood T cell repertoires in COVID-19. Study at large: Samples representing acute and convalescent COVID-19 were sourced from the United States, Italy and Spain. PBMCs, B-cell-depleted T cells, or T cells were the source of the cDNA or gDNA that made up the material.

As originally analysed: Reference gene primer amplification gave nucleated cell count estimates. Measured with immunoSEQ multiplex PCR; TCRdb has only the in-frame clones, and not every one. V, J and clone size reflect that table, while D and trimming were determined from the DNA. The data hold tens of thousands of clones, with about four fifths observed a single time. The germline V and J ends were trimmed by 5 bases and 3 bases, with 11 bases remaining between them. CDR1 LNHDA and CDR2 SQIVND come from the germline V gene (reference sequence). CDR3 length: 14 residues. Sequences were obtained from peripheral blood. The gene calls are TRBV19 and TRBJ2-1; D might be TRBD2 (6 bases). This clonotype was sampled from a woman in her sixties with acute or convalescent COVID-19. The CDR3 DNA reads as TGTGCCAGTAGTCTTCGGACTATCTACAATGAGCAGTTCTTC. This translates into CASSLRTIYNEQFF.